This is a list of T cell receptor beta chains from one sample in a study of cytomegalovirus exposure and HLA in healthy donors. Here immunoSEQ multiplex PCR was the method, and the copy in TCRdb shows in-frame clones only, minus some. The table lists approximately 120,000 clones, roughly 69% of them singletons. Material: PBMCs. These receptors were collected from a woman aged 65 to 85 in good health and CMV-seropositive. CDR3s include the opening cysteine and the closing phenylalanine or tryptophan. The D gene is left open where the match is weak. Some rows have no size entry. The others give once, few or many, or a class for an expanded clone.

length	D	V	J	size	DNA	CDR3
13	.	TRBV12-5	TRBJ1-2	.	TGTGCTAGTGGTTTGGTCAGGGGCCCCGGCTACACCTTC	CASGLVRGPGYTF
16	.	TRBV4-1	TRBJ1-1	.	TGCGCCAGCAGGGGGGTGGGACTCAAAAAGAACACTGAAGCTTTCTTT	CASRGVGLKKNTEAFF
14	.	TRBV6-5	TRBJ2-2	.	TGTGCCAGCAGTTACAGAGCGAACACCGGGGAGCTGTTTTTT	CASSYRANTGELFF
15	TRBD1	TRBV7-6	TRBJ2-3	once	TGTGCCAGCAGCTTATTCGAGGGGGCCACAGATACGCAGTATTTT	CASSLFEGATDTQYF
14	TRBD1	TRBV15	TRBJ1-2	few	TGTGCCACCAGCAGAGTCCGGACAGGGGAAGGCTACACCTTC	CATSRVRTGEGYTF
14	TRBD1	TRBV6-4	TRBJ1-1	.	TGTGCCAGCAGTTCGGACAGGCTGAACACTGAAGCTTTCTTT	CASSSDRLNTEAFF
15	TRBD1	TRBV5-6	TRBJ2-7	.	TGTGCCAGCAGCCGACGGACAGGGTGGAGCAACGAGCAGTACTTC	CASSRRTGWSNEQYF
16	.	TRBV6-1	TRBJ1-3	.	TGTGCCAGCAGTGTCGATCCCGGGGGCTCTGGAAACACCATATATTTT	CASSVDPGGSGNTIYF
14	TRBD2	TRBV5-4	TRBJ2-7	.	TGTGCCAGCAGCGCGGGGACTAGCTCCTACGAGCAGTACTTC	CASSAGTSSYEQYF
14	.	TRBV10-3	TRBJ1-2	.	TGTGCCACCCCCCCCCGAACACAGGACTATGGCTACACCTTC	CATPPRTQDYGYTF
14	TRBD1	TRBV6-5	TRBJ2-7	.	TGTGCCAGCAGGGCTGACAGGGGATCCTACGAGCAGTACTTC	CASRADRGSYEQYF
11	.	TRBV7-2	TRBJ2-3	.	TGTGCCAGCAGAACAGTGGATACGCAGTATTTT	CASRTVDTQYF
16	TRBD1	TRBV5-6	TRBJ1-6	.	TGTGCCAGCAGCGAGGGCGTAAGGGGGCTAGGCTCACCCCTCCACTTT	CASSEGVRGLGSPLHF
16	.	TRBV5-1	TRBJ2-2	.	TGCGCCAGCAGCTTGACGCAGGGGCGGTACACCGGGGAGCTGTTTTTT	CASSLTQGRYTGELFF
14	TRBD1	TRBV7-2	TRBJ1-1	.	TGTGCCAGCAGCTCAACGACAGGGCTCACTGAAGCTTTCTTT	CASSSTTGLTEAFF
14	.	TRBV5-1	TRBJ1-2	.	TGCGCCAGCAGCGGCGGGGGGGCAATTAATGGCTACACCTTC	CASSGGGAINGYTF
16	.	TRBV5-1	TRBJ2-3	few	TGCGCCAGCAGCTTAGGATTCCCTAAAGAGGCAGATACGCAGTATTTT	CASSLGFPKEADTQYF
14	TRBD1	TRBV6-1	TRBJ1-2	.	TGTGCCAGCAATTCAGGGGGCAATAACTATGGCTACACCTTC	CASNSGGNNYGYTF
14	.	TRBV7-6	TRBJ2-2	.	TGTGCCAGCAGCGCTACAGGACATACCGGGGAGCTGTTTTTT	CASSATGHTGELFF
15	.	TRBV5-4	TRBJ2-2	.	TGTGCCAGCAGCGCGGACTCCCCCGGAATCGGGGAGCTGTTTTTT	CASSADSPGIGELFF
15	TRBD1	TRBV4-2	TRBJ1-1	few	TGTGCCAGCAGCCATTCAACAGGGGGCCTCACTGAAGCTTTCTTT	CASSHSTGGLTEAFF
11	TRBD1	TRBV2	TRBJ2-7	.	TGTGCCAGTCAGGGGGCGTACGAGCAGTACTTC	CASQGAYEQYF
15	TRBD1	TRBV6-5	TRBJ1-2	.	TGTGCCAGCAGTAACCGGGACAGGGGGCGAGATGGCTACACCTTC	CASSNRDRGRDGYTF
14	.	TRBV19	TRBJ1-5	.	TGTGCCAGTAGTAAGCGGGGAGGTAATCAGCCCCAGCATTTT	CASSKRGGNQPQHF
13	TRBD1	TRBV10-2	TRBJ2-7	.	TGCGCCAGCGCGTCCGGGACAGGTTACGAGCAGTACTTC	CASASGTGYEQYF
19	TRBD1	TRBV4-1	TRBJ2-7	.	TGCGCCAGCAGCCAAGGCCCGGGACAGGGGAATCCCAGCTCCTACGAGCAGTACTTC	CASSQGPGQGNPSSYEQYF